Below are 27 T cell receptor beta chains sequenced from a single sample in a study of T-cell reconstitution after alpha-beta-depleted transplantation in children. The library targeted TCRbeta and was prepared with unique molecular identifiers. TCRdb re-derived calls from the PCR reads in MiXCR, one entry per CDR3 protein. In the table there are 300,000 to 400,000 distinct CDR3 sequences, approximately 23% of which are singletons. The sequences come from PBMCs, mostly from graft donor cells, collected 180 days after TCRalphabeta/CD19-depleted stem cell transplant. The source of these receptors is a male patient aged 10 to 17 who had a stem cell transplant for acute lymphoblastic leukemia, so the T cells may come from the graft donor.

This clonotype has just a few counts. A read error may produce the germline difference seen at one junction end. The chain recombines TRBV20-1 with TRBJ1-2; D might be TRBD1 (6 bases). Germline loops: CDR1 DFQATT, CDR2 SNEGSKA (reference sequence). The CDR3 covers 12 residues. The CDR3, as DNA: TGCAGTGCTAGAGATCCCCCCCAGGGGCTCTACTTC. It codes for CSARDPPQGLYF.

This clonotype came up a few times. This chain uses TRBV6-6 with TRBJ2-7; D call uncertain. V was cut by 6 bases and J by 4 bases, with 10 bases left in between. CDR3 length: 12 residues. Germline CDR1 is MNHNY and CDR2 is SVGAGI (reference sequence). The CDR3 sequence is CASRGTRYEQYF. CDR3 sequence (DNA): TGTGCCAGCAGAGGAACTCGGTACGAGCAGTACTTC.

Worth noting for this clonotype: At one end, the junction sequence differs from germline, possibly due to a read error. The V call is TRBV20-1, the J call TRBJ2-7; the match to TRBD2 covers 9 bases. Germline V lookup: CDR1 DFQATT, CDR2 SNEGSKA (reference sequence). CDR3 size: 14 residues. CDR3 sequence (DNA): TGCAGTGCTAGGGAGCGGGAGGTATCCTACGAGCAGTCCTTC. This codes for CSAREREVSYEQSF.

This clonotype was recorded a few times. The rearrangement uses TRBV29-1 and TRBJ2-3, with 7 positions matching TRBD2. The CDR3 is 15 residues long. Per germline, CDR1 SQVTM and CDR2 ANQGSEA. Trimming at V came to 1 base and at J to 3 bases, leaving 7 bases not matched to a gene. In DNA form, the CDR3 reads TGCAGCGTTGAAGCGGCCGGGAGGCGGACAGATACGCAGTATTTT. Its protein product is CSVEAAGRRTDTQYF.

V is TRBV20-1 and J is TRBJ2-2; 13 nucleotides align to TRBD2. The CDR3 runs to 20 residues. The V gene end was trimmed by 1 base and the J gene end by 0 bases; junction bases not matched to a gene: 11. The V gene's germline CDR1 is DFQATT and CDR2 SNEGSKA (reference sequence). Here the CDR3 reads CSARVTSGRALNPNTGELFF. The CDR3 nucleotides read TGCAGTGCTAGAGTAACTAGCGGGAGGGCCCTCAACCCGAACACCGGGGAGCTGTTTTTT.

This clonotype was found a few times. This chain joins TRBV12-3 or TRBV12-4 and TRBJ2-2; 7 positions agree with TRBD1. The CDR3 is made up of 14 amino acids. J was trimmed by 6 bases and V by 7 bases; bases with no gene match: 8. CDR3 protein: CASKAGGPPGELFF. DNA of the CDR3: TGTGCCAGCAAGGCAGGGGGTCCCCCCGGGGAGCTGTTTTTT.

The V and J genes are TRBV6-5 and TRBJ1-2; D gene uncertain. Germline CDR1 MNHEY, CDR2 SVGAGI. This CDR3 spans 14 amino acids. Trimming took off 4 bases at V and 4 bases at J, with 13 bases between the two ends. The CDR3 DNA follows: TGTGCCAGCAGTTTCTCGGCGCGCTCCTATGGCTACACCTTC. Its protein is CASSFSARSYGYTF.

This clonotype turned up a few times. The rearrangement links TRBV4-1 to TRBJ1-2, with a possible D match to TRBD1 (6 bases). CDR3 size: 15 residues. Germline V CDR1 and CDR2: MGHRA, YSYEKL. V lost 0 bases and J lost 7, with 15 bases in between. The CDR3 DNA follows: TGCGCCAGCAGCCAAGATTTTCCCGGGGGCGGTGGCTACACCTTC. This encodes CASSQDFPGGGGYTF.

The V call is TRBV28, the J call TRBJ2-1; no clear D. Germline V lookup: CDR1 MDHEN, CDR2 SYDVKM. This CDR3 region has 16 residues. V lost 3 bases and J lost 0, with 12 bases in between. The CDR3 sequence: CASSFVATSSYNEQFF. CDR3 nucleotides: TGTGCCAGCAGTTTCGTGGCCACGAGCTCCTACAATGAGCAGTTCTTC. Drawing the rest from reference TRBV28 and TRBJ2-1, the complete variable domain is DVKVTQSSRYLVKRTGEKVFLECVQDMDHENMFWYRQDPGLGLRLIYFSYDVKMKEKGDIPEGYSVSREKKERFSLILESASTNQTSMYLCASSFVATSSYNEQFFGPGTRLTVL.

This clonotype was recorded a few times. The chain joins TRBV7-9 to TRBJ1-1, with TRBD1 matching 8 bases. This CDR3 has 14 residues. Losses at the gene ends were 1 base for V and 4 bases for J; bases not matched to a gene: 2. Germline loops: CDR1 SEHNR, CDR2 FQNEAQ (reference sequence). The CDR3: CASSLGRGLTEAFF. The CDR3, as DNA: TGTGCCAGCAGCTTAGGCAGGGGGCTCACTGAAGCTTTCTTT.

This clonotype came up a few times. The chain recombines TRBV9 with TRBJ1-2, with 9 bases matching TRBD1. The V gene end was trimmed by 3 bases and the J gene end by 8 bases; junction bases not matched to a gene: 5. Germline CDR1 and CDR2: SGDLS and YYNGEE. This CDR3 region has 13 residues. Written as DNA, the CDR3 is TGTGCCAGCAGCGAAGACAGGGGGAGCGGCTACACCTTC. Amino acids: CASSEDRGSGYTF.

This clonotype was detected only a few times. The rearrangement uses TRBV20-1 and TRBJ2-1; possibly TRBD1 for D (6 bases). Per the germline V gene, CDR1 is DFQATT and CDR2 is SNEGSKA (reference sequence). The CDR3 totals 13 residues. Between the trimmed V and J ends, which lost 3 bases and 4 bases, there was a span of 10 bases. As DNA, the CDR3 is TGCAGTGCTAGGAGGGGGAATTACAATGAGCAGTTCTTC. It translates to CSARRGNYNEQFF.

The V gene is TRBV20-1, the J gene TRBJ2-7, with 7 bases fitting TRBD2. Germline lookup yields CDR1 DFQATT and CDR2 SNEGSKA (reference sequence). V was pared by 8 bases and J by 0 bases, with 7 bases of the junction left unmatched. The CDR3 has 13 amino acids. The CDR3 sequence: CSTGASGSYEQYF. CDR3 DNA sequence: TGCAGTACCGGGGCTAGCGGCTCCTACGAGCAGTACTTC.

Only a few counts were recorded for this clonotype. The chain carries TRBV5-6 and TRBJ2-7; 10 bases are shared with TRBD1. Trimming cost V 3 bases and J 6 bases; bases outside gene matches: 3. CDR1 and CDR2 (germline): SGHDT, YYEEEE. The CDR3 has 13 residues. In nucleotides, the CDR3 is TGTGCCAGCAGCTGGACAGGGGGATCCGAGCAGTACTTC. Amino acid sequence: CASSWTGGSEQYF.

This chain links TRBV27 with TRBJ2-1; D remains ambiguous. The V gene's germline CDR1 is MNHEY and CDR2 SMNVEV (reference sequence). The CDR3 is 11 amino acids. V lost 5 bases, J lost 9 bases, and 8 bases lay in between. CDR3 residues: CASSNTVEQFF. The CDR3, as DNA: TGTGCCAGCAGTAATACAGTTGAGCAGTTCTTC.

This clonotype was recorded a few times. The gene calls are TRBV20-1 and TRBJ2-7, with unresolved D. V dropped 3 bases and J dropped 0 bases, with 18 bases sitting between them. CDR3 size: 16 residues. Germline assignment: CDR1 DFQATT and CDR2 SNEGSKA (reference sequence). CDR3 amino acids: CSARRKGLTSSYEQYF. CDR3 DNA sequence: TGCAGTGCTAGGAGAAAGGGTTTAACGAGCTCCTACGAGCAGTACTTC.

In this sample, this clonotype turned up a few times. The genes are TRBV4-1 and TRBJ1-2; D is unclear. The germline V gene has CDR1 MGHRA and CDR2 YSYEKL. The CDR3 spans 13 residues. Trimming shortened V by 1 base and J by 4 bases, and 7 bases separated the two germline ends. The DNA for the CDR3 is TGCGCCAGCAGCCAAGGTCGGCTCTATGGCTACACCTTC. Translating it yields CASSQGRLYGYTF.

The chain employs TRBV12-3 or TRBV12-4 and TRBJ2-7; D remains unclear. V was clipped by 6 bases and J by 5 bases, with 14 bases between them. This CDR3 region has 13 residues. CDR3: CASSLLPGNEQYF. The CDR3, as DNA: TGTGCCAGCAGCCTCTTACCAGGTAACGAGCAGTACTTC.

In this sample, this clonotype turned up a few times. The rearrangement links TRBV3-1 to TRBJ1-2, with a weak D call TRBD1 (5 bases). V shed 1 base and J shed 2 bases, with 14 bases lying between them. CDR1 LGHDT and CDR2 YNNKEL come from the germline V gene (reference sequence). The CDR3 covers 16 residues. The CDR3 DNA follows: TGTGCCAGCAGCCAAGGTCAAGCAGGGAAGAACTATGGCTACACCTTC. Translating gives CASSQGQAGKNYGYTF.

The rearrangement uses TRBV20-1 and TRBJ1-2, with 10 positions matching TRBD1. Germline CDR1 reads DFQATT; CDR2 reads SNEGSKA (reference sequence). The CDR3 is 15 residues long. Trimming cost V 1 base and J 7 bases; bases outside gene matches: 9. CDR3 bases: TGCAGTGCTAGAGGGAGACAGGGGGCCTGGACTGGCTACACCTTC. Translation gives CSARGRQGAWTGYTF.

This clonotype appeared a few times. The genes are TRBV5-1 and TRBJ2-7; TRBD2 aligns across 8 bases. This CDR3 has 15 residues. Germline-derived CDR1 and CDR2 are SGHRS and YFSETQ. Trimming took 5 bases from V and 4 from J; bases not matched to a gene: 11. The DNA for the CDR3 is TGCGCCAGCAGTTCGGATAGCAGCGGGAGTTACGAGCAGTACTTC. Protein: CASSSDSSGSYEQYF.

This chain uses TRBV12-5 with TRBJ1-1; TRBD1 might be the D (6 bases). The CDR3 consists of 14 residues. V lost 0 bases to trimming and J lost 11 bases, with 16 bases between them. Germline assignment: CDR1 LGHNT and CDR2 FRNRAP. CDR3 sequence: CASGLVPPGDGAFF. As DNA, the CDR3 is TGTGCTAGTGGTTTGGTACCCCCAGGGGATGGGGCTTTCTTT.

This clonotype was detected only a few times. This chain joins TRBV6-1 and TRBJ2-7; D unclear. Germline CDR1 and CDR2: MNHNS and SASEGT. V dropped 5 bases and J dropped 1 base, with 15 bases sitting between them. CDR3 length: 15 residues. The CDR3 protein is CASSRSTDLSYEQYF. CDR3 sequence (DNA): TGTGCCAGCAGTCGGTCAACGGATCTTTCCTACGAGCAGTACTTC.

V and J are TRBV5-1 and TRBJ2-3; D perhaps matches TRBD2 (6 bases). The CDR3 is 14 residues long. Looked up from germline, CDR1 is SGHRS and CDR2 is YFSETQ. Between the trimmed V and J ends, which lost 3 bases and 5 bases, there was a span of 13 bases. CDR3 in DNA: TGCGCCAGCAGCTACGACTGGGGGGTAGATACGCAGTATTTT. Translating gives CASSYDWGVDTQYF.

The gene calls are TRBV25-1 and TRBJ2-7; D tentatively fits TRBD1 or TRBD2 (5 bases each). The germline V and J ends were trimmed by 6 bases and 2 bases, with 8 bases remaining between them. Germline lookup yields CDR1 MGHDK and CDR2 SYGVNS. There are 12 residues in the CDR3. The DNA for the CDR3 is TGTGCCAGCAGGGGGACGACCTACGAGCAGTACTTC. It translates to CASRGTTYEQYF.

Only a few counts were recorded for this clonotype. CDR3 in amino acids: CASRRGGLAKNIQYF. The CDR3 DNA reads TGTGCCAGCAGACGCGGTGGTCTAGCCAAAAACATTCAGTACTTC. The rearrangement joins TRBV6-1 to TRBJ2-4; D uncertain. Per the germline V gene, CDR1 is MNHNS and CDR2 is SASEGT. V was cut by 6 bases and J by 0 bases, with 12 bases left in between. This CDR3 comprises 15 residues.

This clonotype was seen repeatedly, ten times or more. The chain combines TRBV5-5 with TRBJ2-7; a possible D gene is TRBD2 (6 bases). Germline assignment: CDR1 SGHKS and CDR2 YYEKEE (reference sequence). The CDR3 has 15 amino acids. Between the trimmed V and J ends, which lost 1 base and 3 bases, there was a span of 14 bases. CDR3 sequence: CASSLNVEGIYEQYF. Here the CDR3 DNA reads TGTGCCAGCAGCTTGAACGTGGAGGGGATCTACGAGCAGTACTTC.